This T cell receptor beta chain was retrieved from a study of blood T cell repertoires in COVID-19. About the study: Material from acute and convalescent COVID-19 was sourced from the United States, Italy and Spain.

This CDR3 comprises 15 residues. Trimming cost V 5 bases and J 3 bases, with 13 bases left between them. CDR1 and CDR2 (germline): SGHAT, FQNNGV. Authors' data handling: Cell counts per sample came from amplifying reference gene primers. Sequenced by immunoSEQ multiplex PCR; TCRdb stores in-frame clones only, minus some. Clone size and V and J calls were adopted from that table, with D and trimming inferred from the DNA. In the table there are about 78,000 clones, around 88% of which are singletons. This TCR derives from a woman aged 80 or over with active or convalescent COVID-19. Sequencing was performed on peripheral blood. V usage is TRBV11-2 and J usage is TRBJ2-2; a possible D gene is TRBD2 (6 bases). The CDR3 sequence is CASSPIAGYTGELFF. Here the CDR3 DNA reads TGTGCCAGCAGCCCTATTGCGGGGTACACCGGGGAGCTGTTTTTT. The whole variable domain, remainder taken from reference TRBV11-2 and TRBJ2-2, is EAGVAQSPRYKIIEKRQSVAFWCNPISGHATLYWYQQILGQGPKLLIQFQNNGVVDDSQLPKDRFSAERLKGVDSTLKIQPAKLEDSAVYLCASSPIAGYTGELFFGEGSRLTVL.